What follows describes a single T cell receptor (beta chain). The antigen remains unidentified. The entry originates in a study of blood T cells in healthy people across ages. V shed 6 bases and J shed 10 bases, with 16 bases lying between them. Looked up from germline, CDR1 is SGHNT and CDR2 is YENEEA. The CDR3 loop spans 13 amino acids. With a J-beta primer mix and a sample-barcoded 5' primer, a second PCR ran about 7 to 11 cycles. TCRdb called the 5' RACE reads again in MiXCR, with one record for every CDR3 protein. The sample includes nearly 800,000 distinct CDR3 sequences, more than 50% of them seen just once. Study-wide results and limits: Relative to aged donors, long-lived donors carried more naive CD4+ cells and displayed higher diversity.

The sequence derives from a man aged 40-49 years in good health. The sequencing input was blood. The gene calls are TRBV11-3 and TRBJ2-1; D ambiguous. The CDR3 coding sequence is TGTGCCAGCAGGCCCCGTGTCTCGGAAGAGCAGTTCTTC. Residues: CASRPRVSEEQFF.